The sequence of this TCR beta chain was determined in a study of CXCR3-negative and CXCR3-positive naive CD8 T cells. The libraries of TRB cDNA were prepared using 5' RACE with UMI labels. TCRdb reprocessed the 5' RACE reads and keeps a single row for each CDR3 protein, giving no DNA. Reported are over 20,000 distinct CDR3 sequences; the ten largest clones contain 2.8%. Comment on this clonotype: What it binds is unknown.

Findings of the study overall: High diversity, comparable across both naive subsets, contrasted with much lower diversity in memory CD8+ cells. Naive CXCR3-positive cells had TRB CDR3s more hydrophobic than those of CXCR3-negative naive cells.

Germline lookup yields CDR1 SEHNR and CDR2 FQNEAQ (reference sequence). The CDR3 sequence is 19 residues long. The sequence derives from a human donor in good health. Some clones in this sample may be carry-over from other donors' samples. The chain carries TRBV7-9 and TRBJ2-6. The specimen was naive CXCR3- CD8+ T cells from blood. Indicated subset: CD45RO-CCR7+CD27+CD95- naive CD8+ T cells lacking CXCR3 (TNR3-). CDR3 residues: CASSSQMGRVVYGANVLTF.